The T cell receptor (beta chain) described here comes from a study of blood T cell repertoires in COVID-19. Study-wide context: Sources were T cells, B-cell-depleted T cells, or PBMCs; the material itself was cDNA or gDNA.

Recruitment covered under 25 US areas and drew participants whose ages spanned about 18 to 89 years. Germline V gene sequence: CDR1 PRHDT, CDR2 FYEKMQ (reference sequence). With 5 bases clipped from V and 4 bases from J, the junction kept 4 bases outside the gene matches. The CDR3 runs 14 residues. Method: immunoSEQ multiplex PCR; TCRdb's copy keeps in-frame clones and lacks some. Of 250,000 to 350,000 clones in the sample, more than 80% were seen once. J is TRBJ2-7 and V is TRBV13, with 11 nucleotides matching TRBD1. The receptor comes from a woman aged 25-40 years who had recovered from COVID-19. Sequencing input: PBMCs or T cells enriched from blood (not recorded which). CDR3 DNA: TGTGCCAGCAGCCGGACAGGGGGCTTATACGAGCAGTACTTC. Translated: CASSRTGGLYEQYF.